This T cell receptor (beta chain) was identified during a study of blood T cell repertoires in COVID-19. On the study more broadly: Nucleic acid was either cDNA or gDNA, and it came from T cells, B-cell-depleted T cells, or PBMCs.

Per the authors' pipeline: Reference gene primer amplification in the assay estimated nucleated cell counts. The table came from immunoSEQ multiplex PCR; TCRdb's copy has only in-frame clones and leaves some out. For V, J and clone size, that table is used; D and trimming come from the DNA. This sample has 200,000 to 250,000 clones, with roughly 80% found just once. This receptor was obtained from a woman between 55 and 75 years old who had recovered from COVID-19. Sequences were obtained from peripheral blood.

CDR3 sequence: CASSLAGSAYYEQYF. CDR3 sequence (DNA): TGTGCCAGCAGCTTAGCCGGCAGCGCATACTACGAGCAGTACTTC. This chain uses TRBV7-2 with TRBJ2-7, with D uncertain. Germline lookup yields CDR1 SGHTA and CDR2 FQGNSA. The germline V and J ends were trimmed by 0 bases and 3 bases, with 12 bases remaining between them. The CDR3 covers 15 residues.